This T cell receptor beta chain was recorded in a study of cytomegalovirus exposure and HLA in healthy donors. Amplification used 60 Vbeta primers and 13 Jbeta primers. Only in-frame clones appear in the TCRdb table, and some are missing; sequencing was by immunoSEQ multiplex PCR. This sample has about 160,000 clones; about three quarters occur once, and the top ten carry 3% to 3.5%. Study-wide findings and caveats: CMV antigen specificity was confirmed in vitro for a few CMV-associated chains. There were several of the most significant clusters that appeared linked to common viral pathogens in a later analysis.

This clone came up once. Its cognate antigen is unknown. The clonotype was recovered from a woman aged 40 to 50 in good health and CMV-seronegative. Sequencing was done on a sample of PBMCs.

The CDR3 DNA sequence: TGTGCCAGCAGCCTAGGGGCCAATCAGCCCCAGCATTTT. Translating it yields CASSLGANQPQHF. V and J are TRBV6-5 and TRBJ1-5, with a possible D match to TRBD1 (5 bases). Per the germline V gene, CDR1 is MNHEY and CDR2 is SVGAGI. This CDR3 comprises 13 residues. The V gene lost 6 bases and the J gene lost 3 bases, with 9 bases spanning the gap.